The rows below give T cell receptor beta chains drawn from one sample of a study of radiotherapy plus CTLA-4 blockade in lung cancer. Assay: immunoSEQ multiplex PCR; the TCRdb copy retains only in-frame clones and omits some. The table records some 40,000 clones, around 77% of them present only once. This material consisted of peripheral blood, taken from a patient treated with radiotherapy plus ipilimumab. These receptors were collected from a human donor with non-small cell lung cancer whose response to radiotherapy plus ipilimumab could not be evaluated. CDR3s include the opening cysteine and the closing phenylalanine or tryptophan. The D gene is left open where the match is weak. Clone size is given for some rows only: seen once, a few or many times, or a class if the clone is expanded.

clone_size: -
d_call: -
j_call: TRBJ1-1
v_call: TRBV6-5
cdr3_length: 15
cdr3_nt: TGTGCCAGCAGTTACGAGGGAGGTAGGAGGACTGAAGCTTTCTTT
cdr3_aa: CASSYEGGRRTEAFF

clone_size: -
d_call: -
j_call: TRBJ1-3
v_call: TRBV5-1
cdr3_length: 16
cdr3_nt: TGCGCCAGCAGCCCCAGGGCAGGTCTCTCTGGAAACACCATATATTTT
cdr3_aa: CASSPRAGLSGNTIYF

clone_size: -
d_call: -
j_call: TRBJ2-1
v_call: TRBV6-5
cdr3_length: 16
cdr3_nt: TGTGCCAGCAGTTCCCCCACTCGTAGTATCTACAATGAGCAGTTCTTC
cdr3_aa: CASSSPTRSIYNEQFF

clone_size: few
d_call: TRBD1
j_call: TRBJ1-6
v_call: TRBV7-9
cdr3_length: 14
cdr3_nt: TGTGCCAGCAGCGACGGACAGGGGAATTCACCCCTCCACTTT
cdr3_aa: CASSDGQGNSPLHF

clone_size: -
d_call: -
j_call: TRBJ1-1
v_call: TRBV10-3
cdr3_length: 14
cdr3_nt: TGTGCCATCAGTGGCCACAATAAGAACACTGAAGCTTTCTTT
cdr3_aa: CAISGHNKNTEAFF

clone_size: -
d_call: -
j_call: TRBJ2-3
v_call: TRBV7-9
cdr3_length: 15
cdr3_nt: TGTGCCAGCAGCTTAGCATCTCCAGGTACAGATACGCAGTATTTT
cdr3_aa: CASSLASPGTDTQYF

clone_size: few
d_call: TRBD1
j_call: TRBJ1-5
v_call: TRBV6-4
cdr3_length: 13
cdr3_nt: TGTGCCAGCAGTTCCGACAGGGATCAGCCCCAGCATTTT
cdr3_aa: CASSSDRDQPQHF

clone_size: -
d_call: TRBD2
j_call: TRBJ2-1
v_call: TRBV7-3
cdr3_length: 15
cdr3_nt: TGTGCCAGCAGCCGACTAGCGGGGGATTACAATGAGCAGTTCTTC
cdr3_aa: CASSRLAGDYNEQFF

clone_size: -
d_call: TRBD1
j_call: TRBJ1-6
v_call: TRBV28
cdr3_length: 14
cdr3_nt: TGTGCCAGCAGTTCAACAGGGGTTAATTCACCCCTCCACTTT
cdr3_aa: CASSSTGVNSPLHF

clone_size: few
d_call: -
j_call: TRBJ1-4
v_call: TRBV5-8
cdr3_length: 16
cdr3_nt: TGTGCCAGCAGCCGTGGCTCAGGAATTACCTTTGAAAAACTGTTTTTT
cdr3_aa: CASSRGSGITFEKLFF

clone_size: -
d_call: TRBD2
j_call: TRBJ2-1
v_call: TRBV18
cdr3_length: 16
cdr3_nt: TGTGCCAGCTCACGACGGGGGGGGACGTCATCCAATGAGCAGTTCTTC
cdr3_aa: CASSRRGGTSSNEQFF

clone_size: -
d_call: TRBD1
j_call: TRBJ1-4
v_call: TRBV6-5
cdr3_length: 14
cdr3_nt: TGTGCCAGCAGTTGGGACAGGGGGAGTGAAAAACTGTTTTTT
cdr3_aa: CASSWDRGSEKLFF

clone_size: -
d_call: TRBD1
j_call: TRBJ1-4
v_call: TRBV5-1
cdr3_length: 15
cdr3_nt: TGCGCCAGCAGCTTTACCGGGACAGTGAATGAAAAACTGTTTTTT
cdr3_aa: CASSFTGTVNEKLFF

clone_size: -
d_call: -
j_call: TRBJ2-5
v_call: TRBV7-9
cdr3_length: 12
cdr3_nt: TGTGCCAGCAGCTTAGTTGGGCGGGATCAGTACTTC
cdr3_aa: CASSLVGRDQYF

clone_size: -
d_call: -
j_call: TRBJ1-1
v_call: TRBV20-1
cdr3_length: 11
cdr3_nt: TGCAGTGCTAGTTGGCGGGCTGAAGCTTTCTTT
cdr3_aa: CSASWRAEAFF

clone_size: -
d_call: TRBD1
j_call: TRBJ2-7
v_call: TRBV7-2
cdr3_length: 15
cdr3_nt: TGTGCCAGCAGCTTAGAGGGGGCCCAGACGTACGAGCAGTACTTC
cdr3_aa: CASSLEGAQTYEQYF

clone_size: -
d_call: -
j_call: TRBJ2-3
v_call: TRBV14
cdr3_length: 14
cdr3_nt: TGTGCCAGCAGCTTCGACTTGGTTCAAGATACGCAGTATTTT
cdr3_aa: CASSFDLVQDTQYF

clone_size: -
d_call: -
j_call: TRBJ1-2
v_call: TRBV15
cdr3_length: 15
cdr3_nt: TGTGCCACCAGCAGAGGGGCAGCCATCATTAGGGGCTACACCTTC
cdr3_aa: CATSRGAAIIRGYTF

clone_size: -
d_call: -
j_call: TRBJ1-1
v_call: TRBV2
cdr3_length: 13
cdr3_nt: TGTGCCAGCAGTGAAGAGAGGAACACTGAAGCTTTCTTT
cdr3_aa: CASSEERNTEAFF

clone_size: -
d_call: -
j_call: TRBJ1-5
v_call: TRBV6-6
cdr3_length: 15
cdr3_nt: TGTGCCAGCAGTTACATCGGGGAAAACAATCAGCCCCAGCATTTT
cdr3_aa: CASSYIGENNQPQHF

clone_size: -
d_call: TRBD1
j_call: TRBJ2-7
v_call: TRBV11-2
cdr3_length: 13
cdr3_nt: TGTGCCAGCAGCCCCGGGACAGGATACGAGCAGTACTTC
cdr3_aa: CASSPGTGYEQYF

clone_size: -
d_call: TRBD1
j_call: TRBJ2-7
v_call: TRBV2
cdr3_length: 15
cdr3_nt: TGTGCCAGCAGTGAAAGAATAGGGGGCCCCTACGAGCAGTACTTC
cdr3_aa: CASSERIGGPYEQYF

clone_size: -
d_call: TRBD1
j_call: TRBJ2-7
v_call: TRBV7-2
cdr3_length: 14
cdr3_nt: TGTGCCAGCAGCACATCGGACAGGGCCTACGAGCAGTACTTC
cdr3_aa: CASSTSDRAYEQYF

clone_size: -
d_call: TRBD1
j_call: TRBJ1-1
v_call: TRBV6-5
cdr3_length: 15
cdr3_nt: TGTGCCAGCAGTTACTCGACAGGGACATCTTCCGAAGCTTTCTTT
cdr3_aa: CASSYSTGTSSEAFF

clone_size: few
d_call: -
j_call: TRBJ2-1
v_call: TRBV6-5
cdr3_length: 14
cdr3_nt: TGTGCCAGCAGTGAGGGTCCCTATCCTGGTGAGCAGTTCTTC
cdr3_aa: CASSEGPYPGEQFF

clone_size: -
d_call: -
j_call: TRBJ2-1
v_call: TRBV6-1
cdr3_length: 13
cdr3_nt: TGTGCCAGCACGGGGGTTTCCTACAATGAGCAGTTCTTC
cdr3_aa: CASTGVSYNEQFF

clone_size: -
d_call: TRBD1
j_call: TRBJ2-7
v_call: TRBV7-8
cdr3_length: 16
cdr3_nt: TGTGCCAGCAGCTCCCCCCTGGGTGGGACAGGGGTCGAGCAGTACTTC
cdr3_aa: CASSSPLGGTGVEQYF

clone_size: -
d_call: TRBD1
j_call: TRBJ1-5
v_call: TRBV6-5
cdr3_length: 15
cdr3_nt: TGTGCCAGCAGAGAAACAGGGGGTAGCAATCAGCCCCAGCATTTT
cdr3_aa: CASRETGGSNQPQHF

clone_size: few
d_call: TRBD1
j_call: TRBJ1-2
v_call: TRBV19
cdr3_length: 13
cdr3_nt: TGTGCCACCGGGGACAGGGAGGACTATGGCTACACCTTC
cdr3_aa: CATGDREDYGYTF

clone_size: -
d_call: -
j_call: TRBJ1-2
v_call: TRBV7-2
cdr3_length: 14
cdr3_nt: TGTGCCAGCAGCTTAAACATCCCATCAACCGGCTACACCTTC
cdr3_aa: CASSLNIPSTGYTF

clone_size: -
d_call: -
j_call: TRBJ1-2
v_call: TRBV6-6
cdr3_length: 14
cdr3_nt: TGTGCCAGCAGTTACTCAGAACTTAACTATGGCTACACCTTC
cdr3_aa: CASSYSELNYGYTF

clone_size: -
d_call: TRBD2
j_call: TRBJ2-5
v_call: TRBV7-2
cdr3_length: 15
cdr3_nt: TGTGCCAGCAGCAACGAGCGGGGGGTAAGGGAGACCCAGTACTTC
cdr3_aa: CASSNERGVRETQYF

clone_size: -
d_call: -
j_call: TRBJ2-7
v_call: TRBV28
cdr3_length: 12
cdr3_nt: TGTGCCAGCAGTCAAATGACGGGAGAGCAGTACTTC
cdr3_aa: CASSQMTGEQYF

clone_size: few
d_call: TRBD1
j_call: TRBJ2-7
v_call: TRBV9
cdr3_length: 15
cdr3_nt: TGTGCCAGCAGCCGGACAGGAACGAGCTCCTACGAGCAGTACTTC
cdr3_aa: CASSRTGTSSYEQYF

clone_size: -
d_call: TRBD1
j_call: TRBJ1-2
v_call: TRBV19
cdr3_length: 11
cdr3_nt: TGTGCCAGTCAGGGGGAACATGGCTACACCTTC
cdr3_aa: CASQGEHGYTF

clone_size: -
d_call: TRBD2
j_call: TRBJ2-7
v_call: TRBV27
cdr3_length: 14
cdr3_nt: TGTGCCAGCAGCGGGACTAGCGGGGGTTACGAGCAGTACTTC
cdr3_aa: CASSGTSGGYEQYF

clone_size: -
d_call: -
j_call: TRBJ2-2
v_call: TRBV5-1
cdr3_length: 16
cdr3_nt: TGCGCCAGCAGCTCAAGACGGAGAGCGAACACCGGGGAGCTGTTTTTT
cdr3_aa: CASSSRRRANTGELFF

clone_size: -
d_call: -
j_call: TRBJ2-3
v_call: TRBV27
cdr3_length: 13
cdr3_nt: TGTGCCAGCAGTTTATCCCCGTCAGATACGCAGTATTTT
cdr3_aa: CASSLSPSDTQYF

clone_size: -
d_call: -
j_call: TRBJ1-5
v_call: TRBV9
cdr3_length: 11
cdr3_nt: TGTGCCAGCAGCGTAGGGAGGAGGGAGCATTTT
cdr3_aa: CASSVGRREHF

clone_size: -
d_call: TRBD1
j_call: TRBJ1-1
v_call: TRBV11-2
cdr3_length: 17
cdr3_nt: TGTGCCAGCAGCTACGCCTTCTTCAGGGGGCTTGATACTGAAGCTTTCTTT
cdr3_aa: CASSYAFFRGLDTEAFF

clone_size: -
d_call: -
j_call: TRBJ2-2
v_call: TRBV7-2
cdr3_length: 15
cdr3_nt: TGTGCCAGCAGCTTTCGACAGACCAACACCGGGGAGCTGTTTTTT
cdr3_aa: CASSFRQTNTGELFF

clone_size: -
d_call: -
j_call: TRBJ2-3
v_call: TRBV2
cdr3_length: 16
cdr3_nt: TGTGCCAGCTCCCCAGGGGCTGCAGCTGGCACAGATACGCAGTATTTT
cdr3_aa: CASSPGAAAGTDTQYF

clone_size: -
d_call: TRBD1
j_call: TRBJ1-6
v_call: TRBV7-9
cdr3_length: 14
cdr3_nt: TGTGCCAGCAGCTCGGGACAGGGAAATTCACCCCTCCACTTT
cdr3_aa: CASSSGQGNSPLHF

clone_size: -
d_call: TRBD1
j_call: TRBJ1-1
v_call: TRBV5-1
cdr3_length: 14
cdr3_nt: TGCGCCAGCAGCGTGGGACAGGGGGGGACTGAAGCTTTCTTT
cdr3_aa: CASSVGQGGTEAFF

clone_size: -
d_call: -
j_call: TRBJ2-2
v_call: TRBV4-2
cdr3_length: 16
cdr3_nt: TGTGCCAGCAGCCAAGATAACGGCGCGCGGGGAAGGGAGCTGTTTTTT
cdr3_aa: CASSQDNGARGRELFF

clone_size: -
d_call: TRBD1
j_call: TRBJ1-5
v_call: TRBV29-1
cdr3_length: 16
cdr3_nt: TGCAGCGTTACCCAAGGGGGGACAGGCAATGATCAGCCCCAGCATTTT
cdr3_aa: CSVTQGGTGNDQPQHF

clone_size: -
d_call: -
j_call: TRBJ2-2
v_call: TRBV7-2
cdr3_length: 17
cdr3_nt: TGTGCCAGCAGCTTAGCTGGCGGACTTAGCTACACCGGGGAGCTGTTTTTT
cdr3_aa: CASSLAGGLSYTGELFF

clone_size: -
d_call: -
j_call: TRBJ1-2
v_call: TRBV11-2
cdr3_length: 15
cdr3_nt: TGTGCCAGCAGCTCTCCGGGACAATCCCCGGGAGGCTACACCTTC
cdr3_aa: CASSSPGQSPGGYTF

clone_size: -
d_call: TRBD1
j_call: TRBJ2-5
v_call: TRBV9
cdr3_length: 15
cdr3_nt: TGTGCCAGCAGCATCCGGGACAGGGTGGGAGAGACCCAGTACTTC
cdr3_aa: CASSIRDRVGETQYF

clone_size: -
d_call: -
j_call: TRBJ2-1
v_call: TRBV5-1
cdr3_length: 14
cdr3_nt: TGCGCCAGCAGCTTGGGGGGCGTCGACAATGAGCAGTTCTTC
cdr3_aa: CASSLGGVDNEQFF

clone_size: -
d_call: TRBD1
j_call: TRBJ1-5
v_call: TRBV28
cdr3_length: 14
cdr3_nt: TGTGCCAGCAGAACTGGTGGGACAGGGGTTTTGGCGCATTTT
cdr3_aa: CASRTGGTGVLAHF